Presented here are 28 T cell receptor beta chains from one specimen sequenced in a study of blood T cells in healthy people across ages. PCR was performed a second time for about 7 to 11 cycles using a sample-barcoded 5' primer and a J-beta primer mix. TCRdb reprocessed the 5' RACE reads with MiXCR, giving one entry per CDR3 protein. Seen here are 650,000 to 1,000,000 distinct CDR3 sequences, about 37% observed once, and the top ten hold 13%. The sample was blood. The receptors come from a man aged 18 to 29 in good health.

The gene calls are TRBV29-1 and TRBJ2-7; 10 bases are shared with TRBD1. With 7 bases clipped from V and 3 bases from J, the junction kept 3 bases outside the gene matches. The CDR3 consists of 12 residues. Germline values: CDR1 SQVTM, CDR2 ANQGSEA. CDR3 in DNA: TGCAGCGGGGGACAGGGGCGCTACGAGCAGTACTTC. Translated, it gives CSGGQGRYEQYF.

This clonotype was picked up many times. This chain uses TRBV12-3 or TRBV12-4 with TRBJ2-5, with TRBD2 matching over 7 bases. The CDR3 loop spans 15 amino acids. With V trimmed by 2 bases and J by 5 bases, 8 bases remained unmatched. The CDR3 loop reads CASSLLAGVSETQYF. The DNA for the CDR3 is TGTGCCAGCAGTTTACTGGCGGGGGTATCTGAGACCCAGTACTTC.

The chain is built from TRBV6-5 and TRBJ2-3; 10 nucleotides agree with TRBD1. Germline V CDR1 and CDR2: MNHEY, SVGAGI. The CDR3 is 13 amino acids. V lost 10 bases and J lost 5; bases outside the gene matches: 6. Here the CDR3 reads CAISRDRGDTQYF. Written as DNA, the CDR3 is TGTGCCATCTCGCGGGACAGGGGAGATACGCAGTATTTT.

The rearrangement uses TRBV5-1 and TRBJ2-3; 11 positions agree with TRBD2. V was pared by 3 bases and J by 6 bases, with 6 bases of the junction left unmatched. Germline CDR1 SGHRS, CDR2 YFSETQ. The CDR3 totals 15 residues. CDR3 nucleotides: TGCGCCAGCAGCTATTGGACTAGCGGGCCGGATACGCAGTATTTT. It is translated as CASSYWTSGPDTQYF. Supplemented by reference TRBV5-1 and TRBJ2-3, the full variable domain reads KAGVTQTPRYLIKTRGQQVTLSCSPISGHRSVSWYQQTPGQGLQFLFEYFSETQRNKGNFPGRFSGRQFSNSRSEMNVSTLELGDSALYLCASSYWTSGPDTQYFGPGTRLTVL.

The rearrangement joins TRBV4-2 to TRBJ2-7, with unresolved D. The V and J ends lost 1 base and 4 bases respectively, with 14 bases between them. This CDR3 contains 15 residues. Germline CDR1 reads LGHNA; CDR2 reads YNFKEQ. CDR3 in DNA: TGTGCCAGCAGCCAAGCTTATTCTCCTACTTACGAGCAGTACTTC. It is translated as CASSQAYSPTYEQYF.

V is TRBV20-1 and J is TRBJ1-1, with 7 bases aligning to TRBD1. CDR1 is DFQATT and CDR2 is SNEGSKA in the germline V gene (reference sequence). The V and J ends lost 1 base and 5 bases, in that order; junction bases with no gene match: 10. CDR3 length: 15 residues. The CDR3 sequence is CSARGVRGRETEAFF. CDR3 DNA: TGCAGTGCTAGAGGGGTCAGGGGGAGGGAAACTGAAGCTTTCTTT.

V is TRBV7-2 and J is TRBJ1-1; tentatively, D is TRBD1 (5 bases). Trimming removed 2 bases from V and 0 bases from J, with 13 bases in between. CDR1 is SGHTA, CDR2 FQGNSA, per germline. The CDR3 covers 16 residues. The CDR3 DNA is TGTGCCAGCAGCTTATACCTCGGGGCCATGAACACTGAAGCTTTCTTT. It encodes CASSLYLGAMNTEAFF.

The gene calls are TRBV24-1 and TRBJ1-1; TRBD1 might be the D (5 bases). The germline V gene has CDR1 KGHDR and CDR2 SFDVKD. Trimming shortened V by 7 bases and J by 1 base, and 6 bases separated the two germline ends. The CDR3 runs to 12 residues. CDR3 nucleotide sequence: TGTGCCACCAGGGGGCGGAACACTGAAGCTTTCTTT. Amino acids: CATRGRNTEAFF.

This clonotype has more than one count but fewer than ten. The V gene is TRBV29-1, the J gene TRBJ2-7; 8 bases match TRBD1. Trimming cost V 6 bases and J 6 bases; bases outside gene matches: 4. The CDR3 sequence is 11 residues long. Germline V gives CDR1 SQVTM, CDR2 ANQGSEA. CDR3 loop: CSVKQGVEQYF. CDR3 sequence (DNA): TGCAGCGTCAAACAGGGGGTCGAGCAGTACTTC.

The chain is built from TRBV20-1 and TRBJ2-1; 15 bases are shared with TRBD2. The DNA end is a closer match to TRBJ2-7, so the J assignment may be wrong. Germline V gene lookup returns CDR1 DFQATT and CDR2 SNEGSKA (reference sequence). This CDR3 is 15 amino acids long. The CDR3, as DNA: TGCAGTGCTTGGACTAGCGGGGGGGTTTCGAATGAGCAGTACTTC. Protein product: CSAWTSGGVSNEQYF.

The gene calls are TRBV6-6 and TRBJ2-1; 11 nucleotides line up with TRBD1. Trimming at V came to 6 bases and at J to 7 bases, leaving 8 bases not matched to a gene. Germline V CDR1 and CDR2: MNHNY, SVGAGI (reference sequence). The CDR3 extends over 15 amino acids. CDR3 amino acids: CASSRVGQGVNEQFF. In DNA, the CDR3 is TGTGCCAGCAGCCGAGTGGGACAGGGGGTAAATGAGCAGTTCTTC.

This clonotype was seen only a few times. This rearrangement joins TRBV9 to TRBJ1-6; no clear D. The germline V gene encodes CDR1 SGDLS and CDR2 YYNGEE. The V end was cut by 4 bases, the J end by 8 bases, with 16 bases between. This CDR3 is built from 15 residues. The CDR3 is CASSLRPGRDSPLHF. The CDR3, as DNA: TGTGCCAGCAGCCTTCGGCCGGGCCGCGATTCACCCCTCCACTTT.

The rearrangement links TRBV18 to TRBJ2-2; the match to TRBD1 covers 10 bases. The CDR3 is made up of 16 amino acids. V dropped 6 bases and J dropped 6; count of bases not matched to a gene: 10. Germline CDR1 reads KGHSH; CDR2 reads LQKENI. The CDR3 nucleotides are TGTGCCAGCTCGCTACCGCCCGGGACAGGGGCCGGGGAGCTGTTTTTT. Amino acids: CASSLPPGTGAGELFF.

The chain joins TRBV14 to TRBJ1-2, with D possibly matching TRBD1 (5 bases). CDR1 and CDR2 from the germline V gene are SGHDN and FVKESK. The CDR3 runs to 17 residues. Trimming cost V 0 bases and J 3 bases, with 17 bases left between them. Here the CDR3 DNA reads TGTGCCAGCAGCCAAGACGGCTGGAGGGGAGAGGACTATGGCTACACCTTC. This gives the protein CASSQDGWRGEDYGYTF. Full variable domain (rest looked up from reference TRBV14 and TRBJ1-2): EAGVTQFPSHSVIEKGQTVTLRCDPISGHDNLYWYRRVMGKEIKFLLHFVKESKQDESGMPNNRFLAERTGGTYSTLKVQPAELEDSGVYFCASSQDGWRGEDYGYTFGSGTRLTVV.

This clonotype came up a few times. This chain joins TRBV12-3 or TRBV12-4 and TRBJ1-1, with 7 bases fitting TRBD1. This CDR3 has 13 amino acids. V gave up 5 bases and J gave up 7 bases; unmatched junction bases: 7. Written as DNA, the CDR3 is TGTGCCAGCAGTATCCGCCGGGACAGTGAAGCTTTCTTT. Translating it yields CASSIRRDSEAFF.

A few counts support this clonotype. The chain combines TRBV7-9 with TRBJ2-5, with 9 bases lining up with TRBD2. The CDR3 is 16 amino acids. V lost 5 bases and J lost 0; bases outside the gene matches: 7. The V gene's germline CDR1 is SEHNR and CDR2 FQNEAQ (reference sequence). In DNA form, the CDR3 reads TGTGCCAGCAGCCCGTTGACTAGCGGTTACCAAGAGACCCAGTACTTC. It specifies CASSPLTSGYQETQYF.

This clonotype was detected ten times or more. The V and J genes are TRBV27 and TRBJ2-7; D might be TRBD2 (5 bases). This CDR3 has 13 residues. V lost 5 bases and J lost 1, with 9 bases in between. Germline CDR1 and CDR2: MNHEY and SMNVEV (reference sequence). DNA of the CDR3: TGTGCCAGCAGTCGTAGAGGGTCCTACGAGCAGTACTTC. Its translation is CASSRRGSYEQYF.

V is TRBV19 and J is TRBJ2-5; either TRBD1 or TRBD2 may supply D (6 bases each). With 4 bases removed from V and 5 bases from J, the gap between germline ends came to 14 bases. CDR1 and CDR2 (germline): LNHDA, SQIVND (reference sequence). The CDR3 consists of 14 residues. The CDR3 here is CASSTLGGRETQYF. The CDR3 nucleotides are TGTGCCAGTAGTACCTTGGGGGGCCGGGAGACCCAGTACTTC.

The chain employs TRBV19 and TRBJ1-2, with D maybe TRBD1 (6 bases). This CDR3 comprises 14 residues. Trimming shortened V by 6 bases and J by 1 base, and 12 bases separated the two germline ends. The germline V gene encodes CDR1 LNHDA and CDR2 SQIVND (reference sequence). The CDR3 protein is CASSLRTDNYGYTF. The CDR3 DNA reads TGTGCCAGTAGCCTAAGGACAGATAACTATGGCTACACCTTC. Full variable domain (remainder filled in from reference TRBV19 and TRBJ1-2): DGGITQSPKYLFRKEGQNVTLSCEQNLNHDAMYWYRQDPGQGLRLIYYSQIVNDFQKGDIAEGYSVSREKKESFPLTVTSAQKNPTAFYLCASSLRTDNYGYTFGSGTRLTVV.

There are many counts of this clonotype. The rearrangement links TRBV5-5 to TRBJ1-2; D unclear. Trimming pared 3 bases from V and 4 bases from J, leaving 16 bases between. The germline gives CDR1 SGHKS, CDR2 YYEKEE (reference sequence). The CDR3 loop spans 15 amino acids. The CDR3 region has the DNA TGTGCCAGCAGCTCGTCGGGCCACGGGAGCTATGGCTACACCTTC. Its translation: CASSSSGHGSYGYTF.

The gene calls are TRBV7-9 and TRBJ2-5; D is perhaps TRBD1 or TRBD2 (5 bases each). TRBJ2-7 matches the DNA end more closely, so the J call is doubtful. The V gene's germline CDR1 is SEHNR and CDR2 FQNEAQ (reference sequence). The CDR3 spans 15 residues. The CDR3 DNA is TGTGCCAGCAGCTCCAACACTGGGACGGAGGCCGAGCAGTACTTC. Translating gives CASSSNTGTEAEQYF.

A few counts support this clonotype. V and J are TRBV18 and TRBJ2-3; D may match TRBD1 or TRBD2 (6 bases each). Trimming cost V 0 bases and J 3 bases, with 10 bases left between them. CDR1 is KGHSH, CDR2 LQKENI, per germline. The CDR3 spans 15 residues. The CDR3 sequence: CASSPPGGLTDTQYF. CDR3 DNA: TGTGCCAGCTCACCACCAGGGGGGCTGACAGATACGCAGTATTTT.

V and J are TRBV6-1 and TRBJ2-4, with D unresolved. Germline CDR1 reads MNHNS; CDR2 reads SASEGT. The V and J ends lost 2 bases and 4 bases respectively, with 6 bases between them. This CDR3 region has 13 residues. The CDR3 coding sequence is TGTGCCAGCAGTGAACAGGAAAAAAACATTCAGTACTTC. It translates to CASSEQEKNIQYF.

The rearrangement uses TRBV7-3 and TRBJ2-1, with TRBD2 matching 8 bases. Judging by the DNA end, TRBJ2-7 fits better; the J call may be wrong. Germline lookup yields CDR1 SGHTA and CDR2 FQGTGA. The CDR3 loop spans 16 amino acids. The CDR3 DNA reads TGTGCCAGCAGCAAAAGGGCGGGGGGCCAGTACAATGAGCAGTACTTC. It is translated as CASSKRAGGQYNEQYF.

Note on this clonotype: The junction departs from the called germline gene at one end, perhaps through a read error. The chain joins TRBV5-5 to TRBJ2-7; TRBD1 matches 8 bases. The CDR3 is 14 residues long. The germline gives CDR1 SGHKS, CDR2 YYEKEE (reference sequence). CDR3 residues: CASSPGTGSCEQYF. CDR3 sequence (DNA): TGTGCCAGCAGCCCTGGGACAGGATCCTGCGAGCAGTACTTC.

The DNA of the CDR3 is TGCAGTGCTAGAATGGTCGCTCCGAACACCGGGGAGCTGTTTTTT. Encoded protein: CSARMVAPNTGELFF. The chain couples TRBV20-1 to TRBJ2-2, with D unresolved. The CDR3 sequence is 15 residues long. The germline V gene encodes CDR1 DFQATT and CDR2 SNEGSKA (reference sequence). Trimming stripped 2 bases from V and 0 bases from J, with 10 bases between.

The V gene is TRBV11-2, the J gene TRBJ1-6, with TRBD1 matching 8 bases. The CDR3 extends over 15 amino acids. Germline-derived CDR1 and CDR2 are SGHAT and FQNNGV. Unmatched junction bases numbered 4, after V lost 3 bases and J lost 6 bases. The CDR3 region has the DNA TGTGCCAGCAGCTTTCCCGACAGGGGTAATTCACCCCTCCACTTT. This sequence encodes CASSFPDRGNSPLHF.

This clonotype was detected ten times or more. This sequence joins TRBV6-1 and TRBJ1-1; D remains unclear. This CDR3 has 11 amino acids. The V gene's germline CDR1 is MNHNS and CDR2 SASEGT. The V end lost 3 bases, the J end lost 1 base, and 0 bases lay between the germline ends. CDR3 sequence reads: CASSENTEAFF. The CDR3 coding sequence is TGTGCCAGCAGTGAGAACACTGAAGCTTTCTTT.